The 25 T cell receptor beta chains in this list originate from one sample, sequenced in a study of molecular identifiers for immune sequencing clone quantification. MiXCR was run by TCRdb on the PCR reads, yielding one entry per CDR3 protein. The sample lists a few hundred thousand distinct CDR3 sequences, around 23% occurring once. Sequenced: naive CD8+ T cells from blood, with Jurkat cell RNA spiked in. As to subset: FACS-sorted CD8+CD4-CCR7+CD45RA+ naive T cells. Receptor source: a human donor in good health. Some libraries in this study had Jurkat cell RNA spiked in.

Turning to this clonotype: Relative to the germline gene, one junction end is altered; a read error may explain this. The J gene is TRBJ1-1, the V gene TRBV29-1; 7 bases align to TRBD1. Germline CDR1 and CDR2: SQVTM and ANQGSEA. The CDR3 runs 14 residues. The CDR3 protein is CSVDPDRFGTDAFF. CDR3 nucleotide sequence: TGCAGCGTTGACCCGGACAGGTTCGGCACTGATGCTTTCTTT.

Of note for this clonotype: This clone may be a read error of a much larger clone one base away. The chain joins TRBV28 to TRBJ2-7; D might be TRBD2 (6 bases). Trimming pared 5 bases from V and 9 bases from J, leaving 11 bases between. This CDR3 is 11 amino acids long. The germline CDR1 and CDR2 sequences are MDHEN and SYDVKM. CDR3 in DNA: TGTGCCAGCAGTCCTAGCGACGCGCAGTACTTC. Its protein product is CASSPSDAQYF.

The table lists this clonotype with many counts. V and J are TRBV20-1 and TRBJ2-7; D is unclear. The CDR3 loop spans 13 amino acids. Deletions cut 3 bases from V and 5 bases from J, with 14 bases between. Germline V gives CDR1 DFQATT, CDR2 SNEGSKA (reference sequence). CDR3 sequence: CSARSDAANEQYF. The DNA of the CDR3 is TGCAGTGCTAGGTCCGACGCAGCCAACGAGCAGTACTTC.

This clonotype was counted ten times or more. The chain recombines TRBV4-3 with TRBJ1-1; D gene uncertain. The CDR3 contains 15 residues. The V end lost 0 bases, the J end lost 1 base, and 9 bases lay between the germline ends. CDR1 is LGHNA and CDR2 is YSLEER in the germline V gene. CDR3 in DNA: TGCGCCAGCAGCCAAGATTGGATATCGAACACTGAAGCTTTCTTT. Amino acids: CASSQDWISNTEAFF.

The sample holds a few counts of this clonotype. The CDR3 protein is CSARTGQGVNQPQHF. The CDR3 DNA reads as TGCAGTGCTAGGACGGGACAGGGGGTGAATCAGCCCCAGCATTTT. The chain joins TRBV20-1 to TRBJ1-5, with 11 nucleotides matching TRBD1. Germline V gene data show CDR1 as DFQATT and CDR2 as SNEGSKA (reference sequence). Germline trimming cut 3 bases from V and 4 bases from J; bases unmatched to any gene: 5. The CDR3 sequence is 15 residues long.

In this sample, this clonotype turned up once. The CDR3 loop reads CASSLDPAGLMNTGELFF. In DNA form, the CDR3 reads TGTGCCAGCAGCTTAGATCCGGCAGGGCTAATGAACACCGGGGAGCTGTTTTTT. The rearrangement uses TRBV11-2 and TRBJ2-2; D is possibly TRBD1 (5 bases). V lost 0 bases to trimming and J lost 1 base, with 15 bases between them. CDR1 is SGHAT and CDR2 is FQNNGV in the germline V gene. The CDR3 sequence is 18 residues long.

This clonotype was observed at least ten times. V usage is TRBV20-1 and J usage is TRBJ2-3; D not certain. Germline V gene data show CDR1 as DFQATT and CDR2 as SNEGSKA (reference sequence). V was clipped by 3 bases and J by 0 bases, with 13 bases between them. The CDR3 loop spans 15 amino acids. CDR3 in DNA: TGCAGTGCTAGTCTCTACGAGTTTAGCACAGATACGCAGTATTTT. Translating it yields CSASLYEFSTDTQYF.

V is TRBV12-3 or TRBV12-4 and J is TRBJ1-2; TRBD1 might be the D (5 bases). Trimming stripped 6 bases from V and 5 bases from J, with 19 bases between. The CDR3 totals 15 residues. The CDR3 DNA reads as TGTGCCAGCAGCACGGAGGGACGGAGATTATATGGCTACACCTTC. It codes for CASSTEGRRLYGYTF.

As to this clonotype: Given a much more abundant clone one base away, this may be a read error. The chain couples TRBV5-5 to TRBJ2-3, with D perhaps matching TRBD1 or TRBD2 (7 bases each). The CDR3 covers 15 residues. The germline CDR1 and CDR2 sequences are SGHKS and YYEKEE (reference sequence). The CDR3 sequence: CASSPQGGFTGTQYF. The CDR3 DNA reads as TGTGCCAGCAGCCCCCAGGGGGGGTTCACAGGTACGCAGTATTTT.

With regard to this clonotype: Compared with germline, one end of the junction differs, possibly owing to a read error. The chain carries TRBV6-6 and TRBJ2-6; D gene ambiguous. The germline V gene has CDR1 MNHNY and CDR2 SVGAGI (reference sequence). The CDR3 covers 15 residues. In DNA form, the CDR3 reads TGTGCCAGCAATGCACTGAATTCTAGGGCCAACGTCCTAACTTTC. Encoded protein: CASNALNSRANVLTF.

This clonotype has more than one count but fewer than ten. The J gene is TRBJ1-1, the V gene TRBV7-9; D not resolved. CDR3 length: 15 amino acids. Germline V gene sequence: CDR1 SEHNR, CDR2 FQNEAQ (reference sequence). V lost 1 base, J lost 1 base, and 10 bases lay in between. The CDR3 DNA sequence: TGTGCCAGCAGCTTAGTCAGGACCGGGAACACTGAAGCTTTCTTT. Translated, it gives CASSLVRTGNTEAFF. Filled out from reference TRBV7-9 and TRBJ1-1, the complete variable domain reads DTGVSQNPRHKITKRGQNVTFRCDPISEHNRLYWYRQTLGQGPEFLTYFQNEAQLEKSRLLSDRFSAERPKGSFSTLEIQRTEQGDSAMYLCASSLVRTGNTEAFFGQGTRLTVV.

The V and J genes are TRBV27 and TRBJ2-7; the D call may be TRBD1 or TRBD2 (5 bases each). Trimming cost V 5 bases and J 4 bases, with 12 bases left between them. Per the germline V gene, CDR1 is MNHEY and CDR2 is SMNVEV (reference sequence). The CDR3 is made up of 13 amino acids. CDR3 sequence: CASSRGVQYEQYF. CDR3 DNA: TGTGCCAGCAGTCGAGGGGTACAGTACGAGCAGTACTTC.

The chain carries TRBV7-2 and TRBJ2-7, with D tentatively TRBD2 (6 bases). This CDR3 has 16 residues. The V gene lost 5 bases and the J gene lost 2 bases, with 19 bases spanning the gap. Germline loops: CDR1 SGHTA, CDR2 FQGNSA. The CDR3 DNA follows: TGTGCCAGCAGCGTAAGGAGGAGGGGAAATACCTACGAGCAGTACTTC. Protein product: CASSVRRRGNTYEQYF. Variable domain in full (rest from reference TRBV7-2 and TRBJ2-7): GAGVSQSPSNKVTEKGKDVELRCDPISGHTALYWYRQSLGQGLEFLIYFQGNSAPDKSGLPSDRFSAERTGGSVSTLTIQRTQQEDSAVYLCASSVRRRGNTYEQYFGPGTRLTVT.

There are a few counts of this clonotype. The chain is built from TRBV6-6 and TRBJ2-7; D is possibly TRBD2 (5 bases). Looked up from germline, CDR1 is MNHNY and CDR2 is SVGAGI (reference sequence). Deletions cut 2 bases from V and 3 bases from J, with 11 bases between. The CDR3 has 14 residues. CDR3 bases: TGTGCCAGCAGTTACGCAGCGGCGGTCTACGAGCAGTACTTC. Amino acid sequence: CASSYAAAVYEQYF.

This clonotype was seen once. The CDR3 coding sequence is TGTGCCAGCAGCTTCCTAGCGGGAGCCTACGAGCAGTACTTC. Its translation: CASSFLAGAYEQYF. The rearrangement joins TRBV7-9 to TRBJ2-7; the match to TRBD2 covers 10 bases. Germline CDR1 is SEHNR and CDR2 is FQNEAQ (reference sequence). This CDR3 is built from 14 residues. V gave up 3 bases and J gave up 2 bases; unmatched junction bases: 1.

Of note for this clonotype: A much larger clone is a single base away; this may be a read error. CDR3 residues: CASSPPQAQSSTEAFF. As DNA, the CDR3 is TGTGCCAGCAGCCCCCCGCAGGCCCAGTCGAGCACTGAAGCTTTCTTT. The rearrangement uses TRBV7-9 and TRBJ1-1; D is uncertain. With 5 bases removed from V and 4 bases from J, the gap between germline ends came to 20 bases. Germline values: CDR1 SEHNR, CDR2 FQNEAQ (reference sequence). CDR3 length equals 16 residues. The full variable domain, its missing parts supplied by reference TRBV7-9 and TRBJ1-1, is DTGVSQNPRHKITKRGQNVTFRCDPISEHNRLYWYRQTLGQGPEFLTYFQNEAQLEKSRLLSDRFSAERPKGSFSTLEIQRTEQGDSAMYLCASSPPQAQSSTEAFFGQGTRLTVV.

This clonotype was observed a few times. The rearrangement uses TRBV28 and TRBJ2-2; the match to TRBD1 covers 12 bases. CDR3 length: 16 residues. V dropped 0 bases and J dropped 6; count of bases not matched to a gene: 2. The germline gives CDR1 MDHEN, CDR2 SYDVKM. CDR3 DNA sequence: TGTGCCAGCAGTTTATGGGGACAGGGGGCTGCCGGGGAGCTGTTTTTT. Its translation is CASSLWGQGAAGELFF.

This clonotype has a count of ten or more. V gene TRBV28 combines with J gene TRBJ1-1; D is undetermined. The V gene lost 5 bases and the J gene lost 6 bases, with 13 bases spanning the gap. Germline V gene lookup returns CDR1 MDHEN and CDR2 SYDVKM. The CDR3 is made up of 13 amino acids. CDR3 sequence (DNA): TGTGCCAGCAGTCACCAGGAGTTCGCTGAAGCTTTCTTT. It codes for CASSHQEFAEAFF.

In this sample, this clonotype turned up many times. V gene TRBV29-1 combines with J gene TRBJ2-1; no firm D call. CDR3 length: 8 amino acids. Germline CDR1 is SQVTM and CDR2 is ANQGSEA. DNA for the CDR3: TGCTCCTACAATGAGCAGTTCTTC. Translation gives CSYNEQFF.

A few counts support this clonotype. V and J are TRBV12-3 or TRBV12-4 and TRBJ2-3, with 8 bases identical to TRBD1. J was trimmed by 2 bases and V by 5 bases; bases with no gene match: 6. The CDR3 has 15 amino acids. The CDR3 sequence: CASSLTGVDTDTQYF. The CDR3 DNA is TGTGCCAGCAGTCTGACAGGGGTAGACACAGATACGCAGTATTTT.

The chain has TRBV7-9 and TRBJ1-4; a possible D gene is TRBD1 (5 bases). Germline CDR1 and CDR2: SEHNR and FQNEAQ (reference sequence). The ends were cut back, 3 bases at V and 7 bases at J, with 6 bases in the middle. The CDR3 has 12 residues. In DNA, the CDR3 is TGTGCCAGCAGCTTCGGGGGTGAAAAACTGTTTTTT. It is translated as CASSFGGEKLFF.

This rearrangement joins TRBV30 to TRBJ1-2; 9 bases are shared with TRBD1. The CDR3 contains 14 residues. CDR1 and CDR2 from the germline V gene are GTSNPN and SVGIG (reference sequence). V dropped 2 bases and J dropped 5; count of bases not matched to a gene: 6. In nucleotides, the CDR3 is TGTGCCTGGAGTCCGGGACAGGGAGCTTATGGCTACACCTTC. It encodes CAWSPGQGAYGYTF.

The genes are TRBV19 and TRBJ2-5, with TRBD2 matching 10 bases. J was trimmed by 9 bases and V by 3 bases; bases with no gene match: 7. This CDR3 comprises 14 residues. Germline CDR1 is LNHDA and CDR2 is SQIVND (reference sequence). CDR3 DNA sequence: TGTGCCAGTAGTATCGGTAGCGGGAGGTGGGCCCAGTACTTC. This translates into CASSIGSGRWAQYF.

This chain uses TRBV10-3 with TRBJ1-5, with D maybe TRBD1 (6 bases). The V gene's germline CDR1 is ENHRY and CDR2 SYGVKD. This CDR3 has 15 residues. Deletions cut 7 bases from V and 5 bases from J, with 18 bases between. The CDR3 loop is CAIKAGSGAYQPQHF. The DNA of the CDR3 is TGTGCCATCAAGGCCGGGTCAGGGGCATATCAGCCCCAGCATTTT.

This clonotype was detected only a few times. The chain couples TRBV7-2 to TRBJ2-7, with D perhaps TRBD1 (6 bases). This CDR3 spans 15 amino acids. Between the trimmed V and J ends, which lost 3 bases and 0 bases, there was a span of 12 bases. Germline CDR1 SGHTA, CDR2 FQGNSA. In DNA, the CDR3 is TGTGCCAGCAGCTTTTTCAGGGGAACCTCCTACGAGCAGTACTTC. This codes for CASSFFRGTSYEQYF.